The text below deals with one TCR beta chain. The antigen is not known. TCRdb re-called the reads with MiXCR, one entry per CDR3 protein. Of about 350,000 distinct CDR3 sequences in the sample, roughly a third are singletons; the top ten hold 13%. The data are from a study of T cell repertoires in cytomegalovirus infection. Study-level information: Through public TCR beta signatures, both CMV infection and matching HLA type were indicated.

Study outcomes and limitations: Summed public TCR beta family frequency identified CMV carriers bearing the relevant HLA. Dominating the ex vivo response were TCR beta clonotypes that were CMV-specific and HLA-C-restricted.

This clonotype originated in a human donor in good health (CMV status not recorded). Some clones in this sample may be carry-over from other donors' samples. Sequencing used cultured PBMCs, obtained from culture after CMV antigen stimulation.

CDR3 sequence reads: CASSYESGSGGGELFF. CDR3 nucleotide sequence: TGTGCCAGCAGTTACGAGAGCGGGAGTGGAGGCGGGGAGCTGTTTTTT. The V gene is TRBV6-2 or TRBV6-3, the J gene TRBJ2-2; TRBD2 matches at 8 bases. This CDR3 spans 16 amino acids. V shed 2 bases, J shed 7 bases, and the junction held 9 bases outside the gene matches. The germline V gene has CDR1 MNHEY and CDR2 SVGEGT.